This T cell receptor (beta chain) comes out of a study of blood T cell repertoires in COVID-19 (dated by TCRdb to 2020 to 2021). In terms of the full investigation: The collaborator samples originated in the United States, Italy and Spain and spanned the acute and convalescent phases of COVID-19. The prospective study material was composed of cDNA or gDNA derived from T cells, B-cell-depleted T cells, or PBMCs. Deeply sampled blood TCRbeta repertoires from subjects exposed to, actively infected with, or recovered from COVID-19 were included in the dataset. The repertoires were made available in a free public database intended to serve as a resource for research on the immune response to SARS-CoV-2. Samples were obtained from the ongoing ImmuneRACE study (first 160 participants) and from some 1,300 subjects provided by 6 global collaborators. Sample metadata almost always included a de-identified subject ID, COVID-19 status, age in years and sex. Where HLA class I and class II types were available, the types were taken from metadata supplied by the sample provider, not from assay-based typing.

Collaborating institutions collected whole blood in K2EDTA tubes following their own protocols. Collaborator samples were shipped for TCRbeta analysis as frozen whole blood, isolated PBMCs, or DNA extracted from either sample type. TCRbeta CDR3 regions were amplified from genomic DNA by means of the immunoSEQ Assay, a bias-controlled multiplex PCR. Per the original workflow: Nucleated cell counts per sample were estimated from amplification of reference gene primers within the assay. Sequence reads were collapsed and filtered to measure the absolute abundance of every unique TCRbeta CDR3 rearrangement. Productive Simpson clonality was computed per sample as the square root of Simpson's diversity index over productive rearrangements. TCRdb took this table from immuneACCESS and kept in-frame rearrangements with V and J called. Such tables lack part of the clones; where checked against another copy, unresolved V genes explain under half of the gap, and the rest is unexplained. Clonal size and the V and J genes are those of that table, whereas D and trimming came from the DNA. Counted in this sample were under 200,000 clones; around four fifths of them appeared once. The top ten clonotypes cover approximately 2.8% of the sample.

From the germline V gene (reference sequence), CDR1 is LGHDT and CDR2 is YNNKEL. V loses 1 base at its end and J loses 6 bases; junction bases beyond the gene matches: 5. The CDR3 spans 15 residues, from the cysteine through the phenylalanine. CDR3 DNA is the only sequence kept; it has 45 bases, read in frame from the first base. What the study reported, not specific to this receptor: The amount of clinical and demographic metadata varied by source and participant and was provided uncurated.

A word on this clone: Which antigen it targets is not known. No much larger clone is present one base from it, and per-base qualities are unavailable.

This receptor chain uses TRBV3-1 (or the pseudogene TRBV3-2) and TRBJ1-1; 10 bases in the middle match TRBD1. This TCR came from a man aged 65-85 years with acute or convalescent COVID-19. The sequenced material came from peripheral blood. CDR3 loop: CASSQGQTGGPEAFF. The base sequence is TGTGCCAGCAGCCAAGGCCAGACAGGGGGCCCTGAAGCTTTCTTT.